The present entry profiles one T cell receptor beta chain with its context. What it recognizes is unknown. Germline values: CDR1 SGHRS, CDR2 YFSETQ. The V end was cut by 2 bases, the J end by 1 base, with 7 bases between. The CDR3 has 13 amino acids. This entry belongs to a study of graft-versus-host responses after intestinal transplantation. Study-wide background: The recipients all started with anti-thymocyte globulin induction and then took tacrolimus and steroids for around three years.

The method was immunoSEQ multiplex PCR; TCRdb's version includes in-frame clones alone and lacks a portion of them. The sample holds about 120,000 clones, 85% to 95% seen once. The chain carries TRBV5-1 and TRBJ2-7; no firm D call. The specimen comprised unstimulated CD8+ T cells sorted from spleen or lymph node cells, sampled before intestinal transplant. The TCR was taken from a human donor who received an intestinal transplant. The CDR3 sequence: CASSFGQSYEQYF. The CDR3 DNA reads as TGCGCCAGCAGCTTCGGGCAGTCCTACGAGCAGTACTTC.